A single sample gave rise to the 20 T cell receptor beta chains below, sequenced in a study of T cell responses to AZD1222 COVID-19 vaccine. Repertoires were generated with immunoSEQ multiplex PCR, while TCRdb's copy carries only in-frame clones and drops some. The sample consists of some 140,000 clones, roughly nine tenths of them appearing once. Sequenced here: peripheral blood, sampled on day 0 of MenACWY control vaccination. Every receptor here comes from an adult in good health.

This clone was counted a single time. The chain carries TRBV7-2 and TRBJ1-1; no definite D call. V was trimmed by 1 base and J by 1 base, leaving 7 bases between them. Per the germline V gene, CDR1 is SGHTA and CDR2 is FQGNSA. This CDR3 has 14 amino acids. The CDR3 sequence: CASSLVGRNTEAFF. The DNA of the CDR3 is TGTGCCAGCAGCTTAGTCGGAAGGAACACTGAAGCTTTCTTT.

This chain joins TRBV18 and TRBJ1-2, with a tentative D call TRBD1 (6 bases). The V end lost 1 base, the J end lost 6 bases, and 18 bases lay between the germline ends. Germline assignment: CDR1 KGHSH and CDR2 LQKENI. The CDR3 covers 16 residues. CDR3 sequence reads: CASSPLVRGPGNGYTF. CDR3 bases: TGTGCCAGCTCACCACTCGTACGGGGGCCGGGGAATGGCTACACCTTC.

The chain is built from TRBV5-4 and TRBJ1-6, with no clear D. With 2 bases removed from V and 6 bases from J, the gap between germline ends came to 9 bases. In germline, CDR1 is SGHNT, CDR2 YYREEE (reference sequence). The CDR3 runs to 14 residues. The CDR3 DNA is TGTGCCAGCAGCTTCCGGGAGTTTAATTCACCCCTCCACTTT. Encoded protein: CASSFREFNSPLHF.

The chain employs TRBV5-1 and TRBJ1-1; D gene unclear. The germline V and J ends were trimmed by 2 bases and 0 bases, with 8 bases remaining between them. The CDR3 extends over 14 amino acids. Looked up from germline, CDR1 is SGHRS and CDR2 is YFSETQ. CDR3 coding DNA: TGCGCCAGCAGCTTTGACGGGTTGAACACTGAAGCTTTCTTT. Translation: CASSFDGLNTEAFF.

This sequence joins TRBV2 and TRBJ2-1, with TRBD1 identical over 7 bases. Germline V gives CDR1 SNHLY, CDR2 FYNNEI. J was trimmed by 0 bases and V by 8 bases; bases with no gene match: 7. The CDR3 is made up of 15 amino acids. As DNA, the CDR3 is TGTGCCAGCGGGGGACAGCTTAACTCCTACAATGAGCAGTTCTTC. It specifies CASGGQLNSYNEQFF.

The rearrangement joins TRBV5-1 to TRBJ2-5, with 9 bases aligning to TRBD1. The J segment lost 7 bases and the V segment lost 4 bases, leaving 5 bases of the junction unmatched. Germline values: CDR1 SGHRS, CDR2 YFSETQ. The length of the CDR3 is 13 residues. CDR3 loop: CASSVGTGWTQYF. The CDR3 coding sequence is TGCGCCAGCAGCGTCGGGACAGGGTGGACCCAGTACTTC.

This clone was seen more than once but under ten times. Other nucleotide sequences in the sample specify the same CDR3. The V and J genes are TRBV25-1 and TRBJ2-2; D unclear. The CDR3 has 14 amino acids. V was trimmed by 3 bases and J by 2 bases, leaving 7 bases between them. The V gene's germline CDR1 is MGHDK and CDR2 SYGVNS. The CDR3 DNA reads TGTGCCAGCAGTGATCTTGCAAACACCGGGGAGCTGTTTTTT. It translates to CASSDLANTGELFF.

The chain couples TRBV7-9 to TRBJ1-2, with 8 bases that match TRBD1. This CDR3 contains 15 residues. Germline CDR1 is SEHNR and CDR2 is FQNEAQ (reference sequence). The junction had 14 bases not matched to a gene; V was cut back by 5 bases and J by 9 bases. The CDR3 bases are TGTGCCAGCAGCCGAATAGGACAGGGTATTATGCGCTACACCTTC. Its translation is CASSRIGQGIMRYTF.

This clone has just one count. The CDR3 reads CASSEYRGLYNSPLHF. In DNA form, the CDR3 reads TGTGCCAGCAGTGAGTACAGGGGACTCTATAATTCACCCCTCCACTTT. The rearrangement links TRBV2 to TRBJ1-6; 7 bases line up with TRBD1. CDR1 is SNHLY and CDR2 is FYNNEI in the germline V gene. J was trimmed by 3 bases and V by 3 bases; bases with no gene match: 5. There are 16 residues in the CDR3.

This rearrangement joins TRBV28 to TRBJ2-7, with unresolved D. Trimming took 4 bases from V and 1 from J, leaving 8 bases between them. From germline, CDR1 is MDHEN and CDR2 SYDVKM. This CDR3 spans 13 amino acids. The DNA for the CDR3 is TGTGCCAGCAGTTCCTCCCGATCCTACGAGCAGTACGTC. Translating it yields CASSSSRSYEQYV.

J is TRBJ1-4 and V is TRBV18, with TRBD1 matching 10 bases. Germline trimming cut 3 bases from V and 3 bases from J; bases unmatched to any gene: 7. Germline lookup yields CDR1 KGHSH and CDR2 LQKENI. CDR3 size: 17 residues. The CDR3 bases are TGTGCCAGCTCACCCCCGGGACAGGGGCCCGCTAATGAAAAACTGTTTTTT. It codes for CASSPPGQGPANEKLFF.

The gene calls are TRBV29-1 and TRBJ2-2; tentative D call: TRBD2 (6 bases). V lost 6 bases and J lost 7, with 18 bases in between. CDR3 length: 14 amino acids. CDR1 SQVTM and CDR2 ANQGSEA come from the germline V gene. The CDR3 region has the DNA TGCAGCGTCCCCGGGACTTCGACACGCGGGGAGCTGTTTTTT. Protein product: CSVPGTSTRGELFF.

The chain combines TRBV9 with TRBJ2-2, with unresolved D. Germline CDR1 and CDR2: SGDLS and YYNGEE. Trimming pared 4 bases from V and 2 bases from J, leaving 15 bases between. This CDR3 is 16 amino acids long. CDR3 sequence reads: CASSSTTGPNTGELFF. The CDR3 nucleotides are TGTGCCAGCAGCTCCACAACGGGCCCTAACACCGGGGAGCTGTTTTTT.

This rearrangement joins TRBV7-2 to TRBJ2-5; D remains unclear. CDR1 SGHTA and CDR2 FQGNSA come from the germline V gene. CDR3 length: 14 residues. Trimming pared 6 bases from V and 5 bases from J, leaving 16 bases between. The CDR3 sequence: CASSKGISVETQYF. CDR3 sequence (DNA): TGTGCCAGCAGTAAGGGAATCTCGGTGGAGACCCAGTACTTC.

The chain couples TRBV24-1 to TRBJ2-7, with D possibly being TRBD2 (5 bases). Germline V lookup: CDR1 KGHDR, CDR2 SFDVKD. CDR3 length equals 13 residues. Deletions cut 5 bases from V and 7 bases from J, with 14 bases between. Here the CDR3 reads CATSGDPLGEQYF. CDR3 coding DNA: TGTGCCACCAGTGGGGATCCACTAGGGGAGCAGTACTTC.

The rearrangement links TRBV24-1 to TRBJ2-3; D gene unclear. Deletions cut 3 bases from V and 1 base from J, with 13 bases between. The CDR3 totals 16 residues. Germline loops: CDR1 KGHDR, CDR2 SFDVKD. The CDR3 coding sequence is TGTGCCACCAGTGATCCCCTACCCCTAGGCACAGATACGCAGTATTTT. Translation: CATSDPLPLGTDTQYF.

The chain combines TRBV28 with TRBJ2-3, with D possibly called TRBD1 or TRBD2 (7 bases each). The CDR3 runs to 15 residues. Trimming shortened V by 7 bases and J by 11 bases, and 25 bases separated the two germline ends. Germline V lookup: CDR1 MDHEN, CDR2 SYDVKM. The CDR3 DNA reads TGTGCCAGCATGCTTGGCAGCGGGGTCGGGACAGAGCAGTATTTT. Translated: CASMLGSGVGTEQYF.

The chain joins TRBV7-3 to TRBJ1-1; D gene ambiguous. In germline, CDR1 is SGHTA, CDR2 FQGTGA. The CDR3 is made up of 13 amino acids. The V end was cut by 2 bases, the J end by 4 bases, with 8 bases between. Here the CDR3 reads CASSLHGSTEAFF. DNA for the CDR3: TGTGCCAGCAGCTTACATGGGAGCACTGAAGCTTTCTTT.

The V gene is TRBV5-6, the J gene TRBJ1-3, with D possibly TRBD1 on 5 matching bases. The germline gives CDR1 SGHDT, CDR2 YYEEEE. V lost 3 bases to trimming and J lost 1 base, with 8 bases between them. The CDR3 totals 14 residues. CDR3 region: CASSSRGSGNTIYF. The CDR3 coding sequence is TGTGCCAGCAGCTCTAGGGGTTCTGGAAACACCATATATTTT.

V usage is TRBV18 and J usage is TRBJ1-5; a possible D gene is TRBD1 (5 bases). This CDR3 spans 13 amino acids. Germline V gives CDR1 KGHSH, CDR2 LQKENI. Trimming shortened V by 3 bases and J by 4 bases, and 7 bases separated the two germline ends. This CDR3 reads CASSPQGNQPQHF. DNA for the CDR3: TGTGCCAGCTCACCCCAGGGAAATCAGCCCCAGCATTTT. Variable domain in full (rest from reference TRBV18 and TRBJ1-5): NAGVMQNPRHLVRRRGQEARLRCSPMKGHSHVYWYRQLPEEGLKFMVYLQKENIIDESGMPKERFSAEFPKEGPSILRIQQVVRGDSAAYFCASSPQGNQPQHFGDGTRLSIL.